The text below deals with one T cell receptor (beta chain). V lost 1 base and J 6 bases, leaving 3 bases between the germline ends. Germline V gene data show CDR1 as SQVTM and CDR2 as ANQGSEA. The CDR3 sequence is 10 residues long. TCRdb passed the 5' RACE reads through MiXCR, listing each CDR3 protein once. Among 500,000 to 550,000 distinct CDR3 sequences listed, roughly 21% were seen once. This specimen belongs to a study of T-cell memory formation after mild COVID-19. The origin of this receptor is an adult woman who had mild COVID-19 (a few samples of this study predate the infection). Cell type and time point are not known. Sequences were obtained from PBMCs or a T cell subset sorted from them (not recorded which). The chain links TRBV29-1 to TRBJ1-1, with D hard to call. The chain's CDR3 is CSVEVSEAFF. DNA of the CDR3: TGCAGCGTTGAAGTATCTGAAGCTTTCTTT.